The 17 T cell receptor beta chains given below trace back to one sample, sequenced in a study of cytomegalovirus exposure and HLA in healthy donors (dated by TCRdb to the late 2010s). Libraries were prepared through the immunoSEQ multiplex PCR assay. For the multiplex PCR, a mixture combining 60 forward primers for TCR Vbeta segments and 13 reverse primers for TCR Jbeta segments was used. TCRdb provides this immuneACCESS table in a form limited to in-frame rearrangements. Some clones are lacking; in checked studies, under half of them reflect an unresolved V gene, and why the rest are absent is not known. Counted in this sample were tens of thousands of clones; around 78% of them appeared once. About 4.4% of the sample goes to the ten largest clones. Sequences were obtained from PBMCs. The source is a male donor in good health and CMV-seropositive.

On this clone itself: Likely a read error: the CDR3 ends without its conserved phenylalanine or tryptophan. The V and J genes are TRBV6-5 and TRBJ2-3; TRBD1 might be the D (6 bases). The germline CDR1 and CDR2 sequences are MNHEY and SVGAGI. Between the trimmed V and J ends, which lost 6 bases and 1 base, there was a span of 14 bases. The CDR3 extends over 15 amino acids. The CDR3 protein is CASRLRGLGTDTQYV. The CDR3 bases are TGTGCCAGCAGACTCAGGGGCCTTGGCACAGATACGCAGTATGTT.

The chain combines TRBV6-6 with TRBJ2-1; 8 bases agree with TRBD2. This CDR3 spans 16 amino acids. V lost 2 bases to trimming and J lost 1 base; unmatched junction nucleotides: 4. CDR1 is MNHNY, CDR2 SVGAGI, per germline (reference sequence). The CDR3 region has the DNA TGTGCCAGCAGTTACGCGCTAGCGGGTTCCTACAATGAGCAGTTCTTC. Translation gives CASSYALAGSYNEQFF.

This sequence joins TRBV7-9 and TRBJ2-1; possible D gene TRBD2, 5 bases. The germline V gene has CDR1 SEHNR and CDR2 FQNEAQ (reference sequence). The CDR3 is 17 residues long. V lost 5 bases and J lost 0, with 17 bases in between. The DNA of the CDR3 is TGTGCCAGCAGCCCACGGGGTTCTTTCCGCTCCTACAATGAGCAGTTCTTC. Residues: CASSPRGSFRSYNEQFF.

The chain is built from TRBV7-7 and TRBJ2-2, with TRBD1 matching over 7 bases. CDR3 length: 16 residues. Germline-derived CDR1 and CDR2 are SSHAT and FNYEAQ (reference sequence). Trimming removed 5 bases from V and 4 bases from J; junction bases left unmatched: 10. The CDR3 reads CASSNLGGTGTGELFF. CDR3 in DNA: TGTGCCAGCAGCAACCTAGGGGGCACTGGCACCGGGGAGCTGTTTTTT.

The rearrangement links TRBV7-9 to TRBJ2-1; 7 bases match TRBD2. Germline-derived CDR1 and CDR2 are SEHNR and FQNEAQ (reference sequence). The CDR3 is 13 amino acids. After removal of 3 bases from V and 13 bases from J, the junction contained 9 bases not matched to a gene. The CDR3 bases are TGTGCCAGCAGCTTCCCAGCGGGGCTCGGACAGTTCTTC. Residues: CASSFPAGLGQFF.

This clone came up a few times. The chain recombines TRBV5-6 with TRBJ2-7; D possibly corresponds to TRBD1 (6 bases). Trimming left V 5 bases short and J 2 bases short, with 11 bases between. CDR1 and CDR2 (germline): SGHDT, YYEEEE. The CDR3 covers 13 residues. CDR3 in DNA: TGTGCCAGCAGATCGCAGGGGACCTACGAGCAGTACTTC. Protein product: CASRSQGTYEQYF.

The chain links TRBV7-2 to TRBJ2-7, with 9 bases that match TRBD1. The CDR3 is 15 amino acids. Germline loops: CDR1 SGHTA, CDR2 FQGNSA. The J segment lost 4 bases and the V segment lost 2 bases, leaving 6 bases of the junction unmatched. The CDR3: CASSLQGQGRYEQYF. The CDR3 DNA reads TGTGCCAGCAGCTTACAGGGACAGGGCAGGTACGAGCAGTACTTC.

This sequence joins TRBV28 and TRBJ2-5; 11 bases align to TRBD2. V shed 2 bases and J 3 bases; nucleotides not matched to a gene: 5. Germline lookup yields CDR1 MDHEN and CDR2 SYDVKM. The CDR3 has 16 amino acids. The chain's CDR3 is CASSLITSGSEETQYF. The CDR3 nucleotides read TGTGCCAGCAGTTTAATAACTAGCGGGAGTGAAGAGACCCAGTACTTC.

The CDR3, as DNA: TGTGCCAGCAGCTCAGGGGTCTGGAGGGAGACCCAGTACTTC. Amino acid sequence: CASSSGVWRETQYF. The chain recombines TRBV7-2 with TRBJ2-5; tentatively, D is TRBD1 (6 bases). The CDR3 runs 14 residues. Germline-derived CDR1 and CDR2 are SGHTA and FQGNSA. V was pared by 4 bases and J by 5 bases, with 14 bases between.

This clone was seen only once. The gene calls are TRBV2 and TRBJ2-7, with D uncertain. The V gene lost 5 bases and the J gene lost 0 bases, with 11 bases spanning the gap. The CDR3 consists of 14 residues. Germline CDR1 SNHLY, CDR2 FYNNEI. CDR3 region: CASSSGLNSYEQYF. The CDR3 region has the DNA TGTGCCAGCAGTTCCGGTCTTAACTCCTACGAGCAGTACTTC.

The chain has TRBV30 and TRBJ2-1; D unclear. The CDR3 extends over 14 amino acids. From germline, CDR1 is GTSNPN and CDR2 SVGIG (reference sequence). V lost 0 bases and J lost 5, with 11 bases in between. CDR3 amino acids: CAWSVKSVHNEQFF. In nucleotides, the CDR3 is TGTGCCTGGAGTGTAAAGAGTGTCCACAATGAGCAGTTCTTC.

The CDR3 reads CASSQFTDTQYF. CDR3 sequence (DNA): TGTGCCAGCAGTCAATTCACAGATACGCAGTATTTT. The rearrangement links TRBV27 to TRBJ2-3; D remains unclear. Deletions cut 5 bases from V and 2 bases from J, with 5 bases between. The germline V gene has CDR1 MNHEY and CDR2 SMNVEV (reference sequence). The CDR3 length is 12 residues.

The chain has TRBV30 and TRBJ2-5; the match to TRBD1 covers 7 bases. J was trimmed by 1 base and V by 4 bases; bases with no gene match: 3. The CDR3 covers 13 residues. Germline-derived CDR1 and CDR2 are GTSNPN and SVGIG (reference sequence). The CDR3: CAWTRGFQETQYF. As DNA, the CDR3 is TGTGCCTGGACCAGGGGGTTCCAAGAGACCCAGTACTTC. Complete variable domain (other parts from reference TRBV30 and TRBJ2-5): SQTIHQWPATLVQPVGSPLSLECTVEGTSNPNLYWYRQAAGRGLQLLFYSVGIGQISSEVPQNLSASRPQDRQFILSSKKLLLSDSGFYLCAWTRGFQETQYFGPGTRLLVL.

To note about this clone: The same CDR3 can be traced to other DNA sequences in this sample. The rearrangement uses TRBV18 and TRBJ1-1, with D perhaps TRBD1 (6 bases). The CDR3 is 14 amino acids. Germline V gives CDR1 KGHSH, CDR2 LQKENI. V was clipped by 2 bases and J by 0 bases, with 7 bases between them. The CDR3 nucleotides read TGTGCCAGCTCACCAACAGGGATGAACACTGAAGCTTTCTTT. Translated: CASSPTGMNTEAFF. The whole variable domain, remainder taken from reference TRBV18 and TRBJ1-1, is NAGVMQNPRHLVRRRGQEARLRCSPMKGHSHVYWYRQLPEEGLKFMVYLQKENIIDESGMPKERFSAEFPKEGPSILRIQQVVRGDSAAYFCASSPTGMNTEAFFGQGTRLTVV.

The chain links TRBV28 to TRBJ1-2; unclear D gene. From germline, CDR1 is MDHEN and CDR2 SYDVKM. Trimming removed 4 bases at V and 8 bases at J, with 17 bases between. This CDR3 has 14 amino acids. In nucleotides, the CDR3 is TGTGCCAGCAGTTACACCCCGGGATCACCGGGCTACACCTTC. Translation gives CASSYTPGSPGYTF.

In its sample, this clone was seen a few times. The chain links TRBV2 to TRBJ2-1; the match to TRBD1 covers 7 bases. Germline values: CDR1 SNHLY, CDR2 FYNNEI. With V trimmed by 10 bases and J by 3 bases, 9 bases remained unmatched. The CDR3 has 14 amino acids. CDR3 amino acids: CATQGGQLYNEQFF. The CDR3 DNA follows: TGTGCCACCCAAGGGGGACAGCTCTACAATGAGCAGTTCTTC.

This chain links TRBV6-5 with TRBJ1-5; TRBD1 might be the D (5 bases). The CDR3 spans 14 residues. V gave up 2 bases and J gave up 7 bases, with 12 bases separating them. CDR1 MNHEY and CDR2 SVGAGI come from the germline V gene. The CDR3 sequence: CASSYRPGHQPQHF. Written as DNA, the CDR3 is TGTGCCAGCAGTTACCGGCCAGGGCACCAGCCCCAGCATTTT.